This TCR beta chain was identified during a study of CD8 T cells in Susac syndrome. About 0.5 to 1 ug RNA was reverse transcribed with random hexamers. One entry per CDR3 protein, called by TCRdb with MiXCR from the immunoSEQ multiplex PCR reads. The sample contains some 190,000 distinct CDR3 sequences, roughly 95% of which appear only once. In this sample, this clonotype turned up once. Its matching antigen is unknown. The study's findings and limits: TCR sequencing and HLA analysis covered a relatively small number of individuals.

Age- and sex-matched healthy donors served as the control group. Sequences were obtained from CD4+ T cells from PBMCs. The sequence derives from a human donor in good health.

The CDR3, as DNA: TGTGCCTGGAGTGGGGGAGGTCACAATGAGCAGTTCTTC. Residues: CAWSGGGHNEQFF. The J gene is TRBJ2-1, the V gene TRBV30, with D tentatively TRBD2 (6 bases). Trimming removed 1 base at V and 5 bases at J, with 9 bases between. The CDR3 contains 13 residues. CDR1 GTSNPN and CDR2 SVGIG come from the germline V gene (reference sequence).